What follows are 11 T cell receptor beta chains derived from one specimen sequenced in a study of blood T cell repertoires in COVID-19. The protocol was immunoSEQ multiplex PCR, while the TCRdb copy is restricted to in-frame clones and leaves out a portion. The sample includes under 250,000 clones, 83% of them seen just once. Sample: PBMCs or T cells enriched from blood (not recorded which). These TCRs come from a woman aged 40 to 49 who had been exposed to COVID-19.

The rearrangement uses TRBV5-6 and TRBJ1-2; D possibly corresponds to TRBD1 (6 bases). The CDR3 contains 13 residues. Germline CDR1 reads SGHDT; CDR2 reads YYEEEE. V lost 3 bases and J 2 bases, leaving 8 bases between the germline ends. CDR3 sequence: CASSYDRNYGYTF. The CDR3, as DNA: TGTGCCAGCAGCTACGACAGGAACTATGGCTACACCTTC.

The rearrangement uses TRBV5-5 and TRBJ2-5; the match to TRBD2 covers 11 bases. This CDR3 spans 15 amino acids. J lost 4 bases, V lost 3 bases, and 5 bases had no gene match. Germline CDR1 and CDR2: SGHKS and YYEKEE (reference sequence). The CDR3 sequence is CASSSLSGGAETQYF. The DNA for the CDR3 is TGTGCCAGCAGCTCTCTTAGCGGGGGGGCAGAGACCCAGTACTTC.

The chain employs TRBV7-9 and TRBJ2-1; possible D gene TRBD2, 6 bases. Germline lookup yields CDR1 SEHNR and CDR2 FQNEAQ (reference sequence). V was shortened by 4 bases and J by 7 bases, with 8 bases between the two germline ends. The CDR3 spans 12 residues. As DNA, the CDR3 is TGTGCCAGCAGCTCGGGACTTAATGAGCAGTTCTTC. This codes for CASSSGLNEQFF.

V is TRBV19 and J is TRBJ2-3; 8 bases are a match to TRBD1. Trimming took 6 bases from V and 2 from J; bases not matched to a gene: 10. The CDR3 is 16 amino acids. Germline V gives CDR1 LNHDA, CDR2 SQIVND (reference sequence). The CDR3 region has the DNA TGTGCCAGTAGGACAGGGGATGGGAAATACACAGATACGCAGTATTTT. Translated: CASRTGDGKYTDTQYF.

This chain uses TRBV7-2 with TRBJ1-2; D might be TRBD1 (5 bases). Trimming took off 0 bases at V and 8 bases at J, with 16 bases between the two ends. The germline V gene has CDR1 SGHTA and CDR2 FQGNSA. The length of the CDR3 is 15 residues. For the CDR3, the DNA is TGTGCCAGCAGCTTAGCCCAGGGCGCTGTCCTAGGCTACACCTTC. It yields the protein CASSLAQGAVLGYTF.

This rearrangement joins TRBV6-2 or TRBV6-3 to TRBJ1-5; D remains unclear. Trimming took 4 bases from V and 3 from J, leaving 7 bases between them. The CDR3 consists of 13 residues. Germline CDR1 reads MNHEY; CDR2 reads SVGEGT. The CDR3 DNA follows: TGTGCCAGCAGTTTCCAGATCAATCAGCCCCAGCATTTT. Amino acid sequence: CASSFQINQPQHF.

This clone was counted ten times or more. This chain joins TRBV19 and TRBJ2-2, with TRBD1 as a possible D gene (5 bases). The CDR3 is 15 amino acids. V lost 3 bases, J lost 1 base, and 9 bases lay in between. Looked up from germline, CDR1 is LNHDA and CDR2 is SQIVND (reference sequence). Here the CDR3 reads CASSIQGVNTGELFF. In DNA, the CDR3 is TGTGCCAGTAGTATTCAAGGGGTGAACACCGGGGAGCTGTTTTTT.

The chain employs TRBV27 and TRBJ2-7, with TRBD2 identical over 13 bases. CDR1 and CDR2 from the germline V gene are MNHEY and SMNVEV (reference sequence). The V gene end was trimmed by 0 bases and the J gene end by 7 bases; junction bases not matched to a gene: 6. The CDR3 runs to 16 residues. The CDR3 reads CASSLSGLAGAREQYF. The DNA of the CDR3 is TGTGCCAGCAGTTTATCCGGACTAGCGGGGGCAAGGGAGCAGTACTTC.

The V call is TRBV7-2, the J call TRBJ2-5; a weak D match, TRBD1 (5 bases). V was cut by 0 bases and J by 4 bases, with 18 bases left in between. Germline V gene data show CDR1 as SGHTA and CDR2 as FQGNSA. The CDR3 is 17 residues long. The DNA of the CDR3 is TGTGCCAGCAGCTTAGCGTCCAGGGTGGGAAAAAGAGAGACCCAGTACTTC. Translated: CASSLASRVGKRETQYF.

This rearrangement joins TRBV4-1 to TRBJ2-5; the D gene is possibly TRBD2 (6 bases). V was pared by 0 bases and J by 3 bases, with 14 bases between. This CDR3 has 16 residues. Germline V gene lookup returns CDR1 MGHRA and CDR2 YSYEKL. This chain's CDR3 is CASSQDWDSFKETQYF. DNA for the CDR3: TGCGCCAGCAGCCAAGATTGGGACTCATTTAAAGAGACCCAGTACTTC.

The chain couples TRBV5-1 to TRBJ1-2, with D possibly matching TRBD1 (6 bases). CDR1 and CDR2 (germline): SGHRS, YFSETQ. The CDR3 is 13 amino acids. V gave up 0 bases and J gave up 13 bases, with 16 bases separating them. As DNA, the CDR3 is TGCGCCAGCAGCTTGGGGACAGAGGGGTTCCGCACCTTC. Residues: CASSLGTEGFRTF. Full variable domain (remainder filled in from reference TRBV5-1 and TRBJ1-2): KAGVTQTPRYLIKTRGQQVTLSCSPISGHRSVSWYQQTPGQGLQFLFEYFSETQRNKGNFPGRFSGRQFSNSRSEMNVSTLELGDSALYLCASSLGTEGFRTFGSGTRLTVV.